Following are 10 T cell receptor beta chains from one sample sequenced in a study of blood T cell repertoires in COVID-19. The table came from immunoSEQ multiplex PCR; TCRdb's copy has only in-frame clones and leaves some out. Of 84,000 or so clones in the sample, around 75% were seen once. The sequencing input was peripheral blood. Receptor source: a man aged 65 to 85 with COVID-19, enrolled during active disease.

The rearrangement joins TRBV5-4 to TRBJ1-6; 11 bases line up with TRBD1. The CDR3 sequence is 15 residues long. Germline V gene lookup returns CDR1 SGHNT and CDR2 YYREEE (reference sequence). The V gene end was trimmed by 4 bases and the J gene end by 8 bases; junction bases not matched to a gene: 5. The CDR3 region has the DNA TGTGCCAGCAGCACGGACAGGGGGCATTATTCACCCCTCCACTTT. This encodes CASSTDRGHYSPLHF.

V usage is TRBV5-6 and J usage is TRBJ2-5; TRBD1 matches at 8 bases. The ends lost 3 bases at V and 7 bases at J; junction bases unmatched: 8. Germline CDR1 reads SGHDT; CDR2 reads YYEEEE. This CDR3 region has 14 residues. The CDR3 loop is CASSSLGQGGTQYF. CDR3 bases: TGTGCCAGCAGCTCTCTCGGACAGGGTGGGACCCAGTACTTC.

The chain links TRBV14 to TRBJ2-7, with TRBD1 as a possible D gene (6 bases). V was shortened by 2 bases and J by 1 base, with 12 bases between the two germline ends. Germline lookup yields CDR1 SGHDN and CDR2 FVKESK. The CDR3 contains 15 residues. In nucleotides, the CDR3 is TGTGCCAGCAGCCAACTTGCAGGGGCGTCCTACGAGCAGTACTTC. Encoded protein: CASSQLAGASYEQYF.

This sequence joins TRBV2 and TRBJ1-5; 7 positions agree with TRBD1. V shed 2 bases, J shed 7 bases, and the junction held 5 bases outside the gene matches. CDR1 SNHLY and CDR2 FYNNEI come from the germline V gene. This CDR3 has 14 residues. The CDR3 DNA is TGTGCCAGCAGTGAAACAGGGGTCCGCCAGCCCCAGCATTTT. Residues: CASSETGVRQPQHF.

This chain uses TRBV4-1 with TRBJ2-4; D perhaps matches TRBD2 (6 bases). CDR1 is MGHRA and CDR2 is YSYEKL in the germline V gene. There are 19 residues in the CDR3. V lost 4 bases and J lost 0, with 22 bases in between. The CDR3 protein is CASSPNEGDFPGAKNIQYF. CDR3 DNA sequence: TGCGCCAGCAGCCCAAACGAAGGGGACTTCCCTGGAGCCAAAAACATTCAGTACTTC.

The chain has TRBV5-6 and TRBJ2-2, with D perhaps matching TRBD2 (6 bases). V was trimmed by 4 bases and J by 3 bases, leaving 16 bases between them. The V gene's germline CDR1 is SGHDT and CDR2 YYEEEE. The CDR3 is made up of 16 amino acids. The DNA of the CDR3 is TGTGCCAGCAGCGAGCACCTAGCGACTGACACCGGGGAGCTGTTTTTT. Encoded protein: CASSEHLATDTGELFF.

V is TRBV2 and J is TRBJ2-3; D is perhaps TRBD2 (5 bases). Trimming took off 5 bases at V and 6 bases at J, with 15 bases between the two ends. This CDR3 region has 14 residues. In germline, CDR1 is SNHLY, CDR2 FYNNEI. CDR3 nucleotide sequence: TGTGCCAGCAGTCGACTAAACGCTCGGGATACGCAGTATTTT. Encoded protein: CASSRLNARDTQYF. The full variable domain, completed using reference TRBV2 and TRBJ2-3, is EPEVTQTPSHQVTQMGQEVILRCVPISNHLYFYWYRQILGQKVEFLVSFYNNEISEKSEIFDDQFSVERPDGSNFTLKIRSTKLEDSAMYFCASSRLNARDTQYFGPGTRLTVL.

The CDR3 here is CASSSGDRDKYGYTF. CDR3 sequence (DNA): TGTGCCAGCAGTTCCGGGGACCGGGACAAATATGGCTACACCTTC. V and J are TRBV28 and TRBJ1-2; D perhaps matches TRBD1 (6 bases). The V gene lost 4 bases and the J gene lost 5 bases, with 17 bases spanning the gap. CDR1 MDHEN and CDR2 SYDVKM come from the germline V gene. This CDR3 region has 15 residues.

The rearrangement links TRBV15 to TRBJ2-5; 8 nucleotides line up with TRBD1. The germline V gene encodes CDR1 LNHNV and CDR2 YYDKDF (reference sequence). V lost 3 bases, J lost 3 bases, and 0 bases stayed unmatched. The CDR3 contains 13 residues. The CDR3 DNA sequence: TGTGCCACCAGCAGGGACAGGGAAGAGACCCAGTACTTC. It specifies CATSRDREETQYF.

This sequence joins TRBV7-2 and TRBJ2-7; 12 bases are a match to TRBD1. The CDR3 has 14 residues. Germline V CDR1 and CDR2: SGHTA, FQGNSA. V lost 3 bases and J lost 7; bases outside the gene matches: 4. This chain's CDR3 is CASSLGQGAWEQYF. The CDR3 DNA reads TGTGCCAGCAGCTTGGGACAGGGGGCGTGGGAGCAGTACTTC.